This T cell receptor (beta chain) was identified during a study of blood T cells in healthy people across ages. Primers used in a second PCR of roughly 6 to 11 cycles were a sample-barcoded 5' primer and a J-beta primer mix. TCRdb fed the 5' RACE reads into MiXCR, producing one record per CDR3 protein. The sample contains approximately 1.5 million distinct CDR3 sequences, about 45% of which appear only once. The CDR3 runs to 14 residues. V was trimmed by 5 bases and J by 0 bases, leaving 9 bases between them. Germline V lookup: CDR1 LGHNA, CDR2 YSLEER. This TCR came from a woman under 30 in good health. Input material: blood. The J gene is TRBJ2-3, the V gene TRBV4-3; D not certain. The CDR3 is CASSVLASTDTQYF. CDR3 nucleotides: TGCGCCAGCAGCGTCTTGGCTAGCACAGATACGCAGTATTTT.